The 2 T cell receptor beta chains below all came from one sample that was sequenced in a study of blood T cell repertoires in COVID-19. Assay: immunoSEQ multiplex PCR; the TCRdb copy retains only in-frame clones and omits some. The table lists some 230,000 clones, roughly four fifths of them singletons, with about 2.4% in the top ten. Sequenced sample: peripheral blood. Source of these receptors: an older woman with acute or convalescent COVID-19.

The genes are TRBV6-1 and TRBJ2-5; TRBD1 might be the D (6 bases). The CDR3 contains 14 residues. Between the trimmed V and J ends, which lost 2 bases and 3 bases, there was a span of 10 bases. Germline-derived CDR1 and CDR2 are MNHNS and SASEGT. In nucleotides, the CDR3 is TGTGCCAGCAGTGAACAGGGGACAAAAGAGACCCAGTACTTC. Protein: CASSEQGTKETQYF.

The genes are TRBV2 and TRBJ1-2; perhaps TRBD1 as D (6 bases). The V end was cut by 2 bases, the J end by 6 bases, with 19 bases between. Germline V lookup: CDR1 SNHLY, CDR2 FYNNEI. This CDR3 comprises 16 residues. The DNA of the CDR3 is TGTGCCAGCAGTGAATCCGTTCGGCAGGGGATCGATGGCTACACCTTC. Protein: CASSESVRQGIDGYTF.